A single sample is the source of the 24 T cell receptor beta chains below, sequenced in a study of cytomegalovirus exposure and HLA in healthy donors. The PCR made use of 60 Vbeta and 13 Jbeta primers. The data were produced by immunoSEQ multiplex PCR, yet TCRdb's version contains in-frame clones alone and is incomplete. The repertoire has about 110,000 clones, about 80% of them found once; the top ten carry just under 3%. The material sequenced was PBMCs. These receptor sequences come from a woman in her sixties in good health and CMV-seropositive.

Here the CDR3 reads CASSFRASRAGRQETQYF. CDR3 DNA sequence: TGTGCCAGCAGCTTCAGGGCGAGCCGAGCGGGACGCCAAGAGACCCAGTACTTC. The genes are TRBV7-2 and TRBJ2-5; 7 bases line up with TRBD2. The CDR3 contains 18 residues. The V and J ends lost 3 bases and 1 base, in that order; junction bases with no gene match: 14. Germline V CDR1 and CDR2: SGHTA, FQGNSA.

The chain has TRBV5-1 and TRBJ2-6; D not resolved. V lost 2 bases to trimming and J lost 4 bases, with 4 bases between them. The CDR3 spans 13 residues. Germline lookup yields CDR1 SGHRS and CDR2 YFSETQ. In DNA, the CDR3 is TGCGCCAGCAGCTTAGAGGGGGCCAACGTCCTGACTTTC. Protein product: CASSLEGANVLTF.

This clone was counted only a few times. The J gene is TRBJ1-1, the V gene TRBV7-3, with D possibly TRBD1 on 6 matching bases. This CDR3 is built from 13 residues. The V end was cut by 4 bases, the J end by 7 bases, with 13 bases between. CDR1 is SGHTA, CDR2 FQGTGA, per germline. The CDR3 nucleotides read TGTGCCAGCAGCTCAGGGGCCGGTTATGAAGCTTTCTTT. It specifies CASSSGAGYEAFF.

Only one count was recorded for this clone. V and J are TRBV27 and TRBJ2-2; possibly TRBD2 for D (6 bases). Germline values: CDR1 MNHEY, CDR2 SMNVEV (reference sequence). V was trimmed by 2 bases and J by 3 bases, leaving 16 bases between them. This CDR3 has 17 residues. DNA of the CDR3: TGTGCCAGCAGTTTAACCGGCGGAGGGCCGGACACCGGGGAGCTGTTTTTT. It yields the protein CASSLTGGGPDTGELFF.

This chain uses TRBV6-5 with TRBJ2-2; D unresolved. Germline V gene lookup returns CDR1 MNHEY and CDR2 SVGAGI. The length of the CDR3 is 13 residues. V lost 2 bases, J lost 8 bases, and 9 bases lay in between. CDR3 sequence (DNA): TGTGCCAGCAGTTACATAACAAGAGGGGAGCTGTTTTTT. It yields the protein CASSYITRGELFF.

This chain joins TRBV25-1 and TRBJ1-1, with 11 nucleotides matching TRBD1. This CDR3 is 18 amino acids long. After removal of 8 bases from V and 0 bases from J, the junction contained 14 bases not matched to a gene. Germline V CDR1 and CDR2: MGHDK, SYGVNS. The CDR3 DNA reads as TGTGCCAGCCAAACCCCCGGGACAGGGGGGGTTATGAACACTGAAGCTTTCTTT. It encodes CASQTPGTGGVMNTEAFF.

This rearrangement joins TRBV2 to TRBJ2-3, with TRBD2 identical over 11 bases. V was clipped by 5 bases and J by 6 bases; unmatched bases: 4. CDR1 and CDR2 from the germline V gene are SNHLY and FYNNEI. This CDR3 region has 14 residues. As DNA, the CDR3 is TGTGCCAGCAGTCTAATAGCGGGAGGGGATACGCAGTATTTT. This sequence encodes CASSLIAGGDTQYF.

The chain joins TRBV10-3 to TRBJ1-2, with TRBD1 as a possible D gene (5 bases). CDR3 length: 14 amino acids. Deletions cut 0 bases from V and 4 bases from J, with 9 bases between. The V gene's germline CDR1 is ENHRY and CDR2 SYGVKD. The CDR3 is CAISESGGGYGYTF. The CDR3 DNA follows: TGTGCCATCAGTGAGTCCGGGGGTGGCTATGGCTACACCTTC.

The V and J genes are TRBV4-1 and TRBJ1-6; TRBD1 matches 7 bases. CDR3 length equals 13 residues. The junction had 5 bases not matched to a gene; V was cut back by 5 bases and J by 10 bases. The V gene's germline CDR1 is MGHRA and CDR2 YSYEKL. CDR3 in DNA: TGCGCCAGCAGCACTACAGGGGTGTCACCCCTCCACTTT. Encoded protein: CASSTTGVSPLHF.

This clone was detected a few times. V usage is TRBV5-1 and J usage is TRBJ2-5; maybe TRBD1 (6 bases). The germline CDR1 and CDR2 sequences are SGHRS and YFSETQ. The CDR3 loop spans 15 amino acids. V dropped 1 base and J dropped 2 bases, with 12 bases sitting between them. The CDR3 sequence: CASSLTDSTQETQYF. As DNA, the CDR3 is TGCGCCAGCAGCTTGACGGACAGCACACAAGAGACCCAGTACTTC.

The V call is TRBV28, the J call TRBJ1-4; 9 nucleotides match TRBD1. The J segment lost 7 bases and the V segment lost 5 bases, leaving 5 bases of the junction unmatched. CDR1 and CDR2 (germline): MDHEN, SYDVKM. The CDR3 has 14 residues. Here the CDR3 reads CASSHGTGSEKLFF. The CDR3 DNA reads TGTGCCAGCAGTCACGGGACAGGGAGTGAAAAACTGTTTTTT.

This sequence joins TRBV27 and TRBJ2-3; TRBD1 might be the D (6 bases). V dropped 4 bases and J dropped 4 bases, with 12 bases sitting between them. The CDR3 runs to 14 residues. Germline assignment: CDR1 MNHEY and CDR2 SMNVEV (reference sequence). The CDR3 nucleotides are TGTGCCAGCAGTTATAGGGGGATGGCAGATACGCAGTATTTT. Translated: CASSYRGMADTQYF.

A single count supports this clone. V gene TRBV28 combines with J gene TRBJ1-5; D not certain. The germline V and J ends were trimmed by 5 bases and 9 bases, with 14 bases remaining between them. CDR1 is MDHEN and CDR2 is SYDVKM in the germline V gene. The CDR3 runs to 13 residues. The CDR3 DNA follows: TGTGCCAGCAGTCCCCTAGAAAGGAGGCCCCAGCATTTT. It translates to CASSPLERRPQHF.

The chain recombines TRBV19 with TRBJ2-1; 10 positions agree with TRBD2. This CDR3 has 14 residues. Trimming at V came to 4 bases and at J to 9 bases, leaving 6 bases not matched to a gene. CDR1 is LNHDA, CDR2 SQIVND, per germline (reference sequence). The CDR3 spells CASSKGLAGVEQFF. The CDR3 region has the DNA TGTGCCAGTAGTAAAGGGCTAGCGGGAGTTGAGCAGTTCTTC.

The V gene is TRBV6-6, the J gene TRBJ2-2, with a weak D call TRBD1 (6 bases). Germline V gene lookup returns CDR1 MNHNY and CDR2 SVGAGI (reference sequence). Deletions cut 10 bases from V and 6 bases from J, with 12 bases between. The CDR3 runs to 12 residues. The CDR3 DNA reads as TGTGCCATTTCAGGGGTAGCCGGGGAGCTGTTTTTT. Translation gives CAISGVAGELFF.

The rearrangement links TRBV9 to TRBJ2-3, with TRBD2 matching over 7 bases. The CDR3 loop spans 15 amino acids. Germline loops: CDR1 SGDLS, CDR2 YYNGEE. V lost 1 base, J lost 5 bases, and 7 bases stayed unmatched. CDR3 coding DNA: TGTGCCAGCAGCGTACGGCGGGAGTTTGGAGATACGCAGTATTTT. Its translation: CASSVRREFGDTQYF.

V usage is TRBV4-1 and J usage is TRBJ2-1; 12 positions match TRBD2. V was pared by 2 bases and J by 4 bases, with 3 bases of the junction left unmatched. Germline assignment: CDR1 MGHRA and CDR2 YSYEKL. The CDR3 sequence is 16 residues long. DNA of the CDR3: TGCGCCAGCAGCCAAAGGACTAGCGGGACATACAATGAGCAGTTCTTC. Amino acids: CASSQRTSGTYNEQFF.

This chain joins TRBV7-8 and TRBJ2-1, with D perhaps TRBD2 (6 bases). The CDR3 is 19 amino acids. Trimming removed 5 bases from V and 6 bases from J, with 29 bases in between. In germline, CDR1 is SGHVS, CDR2 FQNEAQ. The CDR3 loop reads CASSPPASEVSWYSNEQFF. The CDR3 bases are TGTGCCAGCAGCCCCCCGGCTAGCGAAGTTTCGTGGTATAGCAATGAGCAGTTCTTC.

The rearrangement uses TRBV2 and TRBJ1-5, with no clear D. The CDR3 contains 14 residues. V lost 3 bases and J lost 2, with 8 bases in between. In germline, CDR1 is SNHLY, CDR2 FYNNEI. CDR3 sequence: CASSDRTGNQPQHF. For the CDR3, the DNA is TGTGCCAGCAGTGACAGGACTGGCAATCAGCCCCAGCATTTT.

The CDR3 protein is CASSAPGTRPHNEQFF. DNA of the CDR3: TGTGCCAGCAGTGCTCCTGGGACTAGACCTCACAATGAGCAGTTCTTC. The genes are TRBV2 and TRBJ2-1, with 8 bases that match TRBD2. Unmatched junction bases numbered 10, after V lost 4 bases and J lost 5 bases. The CDR3 extends over 16 amino acids. Germline V gives CDR1 SNHLY, CDR2 FYNNEI.

The J gene is TRBJ2-2, the V gene TRBV2, with TRBD1 matching over 9 bases. Germline V gene data show CDR1 as SNHLY and CDR2 as FYNNEI. The CDR3 runs to 13 residues. V lost 6 bases and J lost 4; bases outside the gene matches: 0. The CDR3 sequence: CASRDRGTGELFF. DNA of the CDR3: TGTGCCAGCAGGGACAGGGGCACCGGGGAGCTGTTTTTT.

The rearrangement joins TRBV14 to TRBJ2-1, with 8 nucleotides matching TRBD1. Germline V lookup: CDR1 SGHDN, CDR2 FVKESK. The CDR3 covers 16 residues. The V and J ends lost 3 bases and 8 bases, in that order; junction bases with no gene match: 12. CDR3 residues: CASSQYTGGQTHEQFF. CDR3 nucleotide sequence: TGTGCCAGCAGCCAGTACACAGGGGGTCAGACACATGAGCAGTTCTTC.

This clone was seen once. The V and J genes are TRBV29-1 and TRBJ2-2; 8 bases map to TRBD1. Germline V gene sequence: CDR1 SQVTM, CDR2 ANQGSEA. J gave up 4 bases and V 7 bases, and 8 bases lay outside the gene matches. The CDR3 totals 14 residues. The CDR3 spells CSATGGDGTGELFF. In DNA form, the CDR3 reads TGCAGCGCAACAGGGGGTGATGGCACCGGGGAGCTGTTTTTT.

V usage is TRBV5-3 and J usage is TRBJ1-2, with 11 nucleotides matching TRBD1. TRBV5-3 is placed among ORFs of uncertain function. The CDR3 is 16 residues long. Unmatched junction bases numbered 12, after V lost 3 bases and J lost 8 bases. The CDR3, as DNA: TGTGCCAGAAGCTCCGGACCTCTGGACAGGGGGCTAGGCTACACCTTC. This encodes CARSSGPLDRGLGYTF.